This T cell receptor (beta chain) was found in a study of blood T cells in healthy people across ages. Study-wide context: Template-switching capture recovered about one barcoded beta molecule per two T cells.

Deletions cut 0 bases from V and 7 bases from J, with 13 bases between. In germline, CDR1 is DFQATT, CDR2 SNEGSKA (reference sequence). This CDR3 has 15 residues. The total RNA that was extracted per sample amounted to at least 5 micrograms. Whole-study results and caveats: Relative to aged donors, long-lived donors carried more naive CD4+ cells and displayed higher diversity.

This clonotype was counted a few times. The target antigen is unknown. Alongside a J-beta primer mix, a sample-barcoded 5' primer served in a second PCR lasting roughly 7 to 12 cycles. The template-switch adaptor was a 5' adaptor with 12 random nucleotides. It tagged each cDNA molecule. MiXCR, run by TCRdb on the 5' RACE reads, gives a single entry per CDR3 protein. Counted here are 1.5 million to 2 million distinct CDR3 sequences, over 25% occurring once; the ten biggest clones make up 7.7%. V gene TRBV20-1 combines with J gene TRBJ1-6, with D possibly matching TRBD1 (6 bases). The specimen sequenced was blood. This receptor was taken from a woman aged 25 to 39 in good health. CDR3 sequence: CSAREAAGANSPLHF. The CDR3 bases are TGCAGTGCTAGAGAGGCGGCAGGGGCAAATTCACCCCTCCACTTT.